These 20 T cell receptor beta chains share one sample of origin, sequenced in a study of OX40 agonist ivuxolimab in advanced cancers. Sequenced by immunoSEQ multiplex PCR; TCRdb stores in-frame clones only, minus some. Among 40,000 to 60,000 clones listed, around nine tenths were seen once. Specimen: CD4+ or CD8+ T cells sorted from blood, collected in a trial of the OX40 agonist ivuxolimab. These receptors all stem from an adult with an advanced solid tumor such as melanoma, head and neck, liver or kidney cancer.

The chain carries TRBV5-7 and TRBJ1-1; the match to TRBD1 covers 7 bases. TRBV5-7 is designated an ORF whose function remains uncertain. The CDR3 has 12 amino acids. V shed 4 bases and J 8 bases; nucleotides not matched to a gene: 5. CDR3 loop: CASSAPGQEAFF. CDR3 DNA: TGTGCCAGCAGCGCCCCGGGACAGGAAGCTTTCTTT.

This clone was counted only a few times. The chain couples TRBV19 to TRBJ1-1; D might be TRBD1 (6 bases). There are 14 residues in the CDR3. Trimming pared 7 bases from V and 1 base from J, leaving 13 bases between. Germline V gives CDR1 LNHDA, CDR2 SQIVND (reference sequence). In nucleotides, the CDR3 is TGTGCCAGTAATACCGTGGGACAGAACACTGAAGCTTTCTTT. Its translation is CASNTVGQNTEAFF.

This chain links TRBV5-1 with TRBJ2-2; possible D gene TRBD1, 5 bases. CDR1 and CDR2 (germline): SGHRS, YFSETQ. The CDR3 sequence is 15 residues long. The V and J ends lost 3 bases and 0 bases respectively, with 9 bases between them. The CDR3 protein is CASSSGQTNTGELFF. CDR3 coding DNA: TGCGCCAGCAGCTCCGGACAAACGAACACCGGGGAGCTGTTTTTT.

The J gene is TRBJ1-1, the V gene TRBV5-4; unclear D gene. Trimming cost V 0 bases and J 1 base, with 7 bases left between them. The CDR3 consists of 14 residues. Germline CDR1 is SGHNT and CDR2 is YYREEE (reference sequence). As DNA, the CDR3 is TGTGCCAGCAGCTTGGGCTGGGGGAACACTGAAGCTTTCTTT. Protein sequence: CASSLGWGNTEAFF.

CDR3 sequence reads: CASSPGTGGLDTQYF. DNA of the CDR3: TGTGCCAGCAGCCCCGGGACAGGGGGTTTAGATACGCAGTATTTT. V and J are TRBV14 and TRBJ2-3, with 11 bases aligning to TRBD1. This CDR3 comprises 15 residues. The V segment lost 4 bases and the J segment 5 bases; nucleotides outside the gene matches: 5. Germline V lookup: CDR1 SGHDN, CDR2 FVKESK.

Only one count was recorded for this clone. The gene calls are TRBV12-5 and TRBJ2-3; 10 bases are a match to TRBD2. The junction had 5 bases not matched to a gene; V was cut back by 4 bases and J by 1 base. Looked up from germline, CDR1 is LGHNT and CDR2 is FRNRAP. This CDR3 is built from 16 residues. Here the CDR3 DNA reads TGTGCTAGTGGTTACAGCGGGGGGGGCGGCACAGATACGCAGTATTTT. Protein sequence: CASGYSGGGGTDTQYF.

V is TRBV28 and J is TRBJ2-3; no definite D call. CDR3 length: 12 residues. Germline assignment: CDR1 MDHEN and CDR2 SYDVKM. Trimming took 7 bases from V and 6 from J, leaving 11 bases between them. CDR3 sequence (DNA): TGTGCCAGCACCACCCTAGGGGATACGCAGTATTTT. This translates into CASTTLGDTQYF.

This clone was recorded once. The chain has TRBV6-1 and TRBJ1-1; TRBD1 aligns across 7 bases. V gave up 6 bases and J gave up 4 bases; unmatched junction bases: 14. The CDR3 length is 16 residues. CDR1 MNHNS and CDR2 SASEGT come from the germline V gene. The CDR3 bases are TGTGCCAGCAGAGAATACCACAGGGGAGGGAGCACTGAAGCTTTCTTT. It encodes CASREYHRGGSTEAFF.

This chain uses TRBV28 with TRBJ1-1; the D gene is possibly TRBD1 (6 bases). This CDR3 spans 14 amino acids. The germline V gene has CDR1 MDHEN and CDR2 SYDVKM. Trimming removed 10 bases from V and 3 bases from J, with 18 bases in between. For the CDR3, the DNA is TGTGCCACCCAAGGGGGTTATGGTTACACTGAAGCTTTCTTT. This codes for CATQGGYGYTEAFF.

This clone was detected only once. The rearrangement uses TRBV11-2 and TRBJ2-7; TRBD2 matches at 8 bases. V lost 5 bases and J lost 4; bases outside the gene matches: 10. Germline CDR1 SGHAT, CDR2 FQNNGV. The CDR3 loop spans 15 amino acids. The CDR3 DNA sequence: TGTGCCAGCAGCCTCGGCGGGGGGCGCGGGTACGAGCAGTACTTC. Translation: CASSLGGGRGYEQYF.

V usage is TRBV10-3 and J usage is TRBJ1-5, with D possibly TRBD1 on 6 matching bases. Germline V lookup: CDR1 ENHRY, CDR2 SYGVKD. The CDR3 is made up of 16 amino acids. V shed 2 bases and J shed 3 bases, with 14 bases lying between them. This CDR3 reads CAISEGGAGVNQPQHF. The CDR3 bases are TGTGCCATCAGTGAGGGGGGGGCTGGGGTCAATCAGCCCCAGCATTTT.

CDR3: CASSLGHTYNEQFF. CDR3 sequence (DNA): TGTGCCAGCAGTCTTGGACACACGTACAATGAGCAGTTCTTC. The gene calls are TRBV28 and TRBJ2-1; D perhaps matches TRBD1 (5 bases). CDR1 MDHEN and CDR2 SYDVKM come from the germline V gene. The CDR3 is 14 residues long. Trimming removed 5 bases from V and 4 bases from J, with 12 bases in between.

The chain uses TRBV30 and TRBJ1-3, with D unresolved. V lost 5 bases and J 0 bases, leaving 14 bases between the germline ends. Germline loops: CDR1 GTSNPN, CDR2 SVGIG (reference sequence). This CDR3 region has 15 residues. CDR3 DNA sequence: TGTGCCTGGGGAATGAACCGGGACTCTGGAAACACCATATATTTT. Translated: CAWGMNRDSGNTIYF.

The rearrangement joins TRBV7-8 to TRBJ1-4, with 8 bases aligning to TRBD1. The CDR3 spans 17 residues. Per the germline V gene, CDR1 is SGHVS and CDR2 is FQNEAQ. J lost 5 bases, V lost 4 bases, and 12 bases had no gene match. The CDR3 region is CASSSSTGGRRNEKLFF. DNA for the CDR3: TGTGCCAGCAGCTCTAGTACAGGGGGACGCCGGAATGAAAAACTGTTTTTT.

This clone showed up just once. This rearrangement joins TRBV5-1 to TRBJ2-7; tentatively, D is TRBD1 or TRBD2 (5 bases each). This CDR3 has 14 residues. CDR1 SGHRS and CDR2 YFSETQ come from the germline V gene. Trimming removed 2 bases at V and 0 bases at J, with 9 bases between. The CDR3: CASSFGDVSYEQYF. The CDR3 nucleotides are TGCGCCAGCAGCTTCGGGGACGTCTCCTACGAGCAGTACTTC.

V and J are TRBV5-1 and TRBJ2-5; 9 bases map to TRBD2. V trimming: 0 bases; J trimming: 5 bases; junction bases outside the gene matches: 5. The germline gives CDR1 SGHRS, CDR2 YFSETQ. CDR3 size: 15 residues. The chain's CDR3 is CASSLGGTSKETQYF. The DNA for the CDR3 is TGCGCCAGCAGCTTGGGGGGGACTAGCAAGGAGACCCAGTACTTC.

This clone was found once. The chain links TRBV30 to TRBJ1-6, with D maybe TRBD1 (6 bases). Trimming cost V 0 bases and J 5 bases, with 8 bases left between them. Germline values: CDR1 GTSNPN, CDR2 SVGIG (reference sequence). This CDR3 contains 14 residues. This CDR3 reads CAWSVTGDNSPLHF. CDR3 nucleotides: TGTGCCTGGAGTGTGACAGGAGATAATTCACCCCTCCACTTT.

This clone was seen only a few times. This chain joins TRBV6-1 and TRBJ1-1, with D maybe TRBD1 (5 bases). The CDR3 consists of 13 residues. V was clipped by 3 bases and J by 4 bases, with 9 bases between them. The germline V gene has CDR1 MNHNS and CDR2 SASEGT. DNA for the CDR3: TGTGCCAGCAGTGAGGGACGCTTCACTGAAGCTTTCTTT. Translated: CASSEGRFTEAFF.

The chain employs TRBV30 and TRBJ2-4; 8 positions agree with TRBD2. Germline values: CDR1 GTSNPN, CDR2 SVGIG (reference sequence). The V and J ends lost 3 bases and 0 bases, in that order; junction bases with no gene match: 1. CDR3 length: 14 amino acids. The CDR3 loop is CAWRLAAAKNIQYF. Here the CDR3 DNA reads TGTGCCTGGAGACTAGCGGCAGCCAAAAACATTCAGTACTTC.

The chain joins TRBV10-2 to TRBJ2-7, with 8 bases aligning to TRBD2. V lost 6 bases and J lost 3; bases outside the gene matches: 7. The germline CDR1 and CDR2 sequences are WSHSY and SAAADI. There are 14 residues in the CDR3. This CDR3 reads CASSSRAGVYEQYF. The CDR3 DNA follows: TGCGCCAGCAGCTCTAGAGCGGGAGTCTACGAGCAGTACTTC.